This TCR beta chain comes out of a study of blood T cell repertoires in COVID-19 (dated by TCRdb to 2018 to 2021). For the wider study: Collaborator samples came from the United States, Italy and Spain and covered acute and convalescent phases of COVID-19. The material from the prospective study consisted of cDNA or gDNA derived from T cells, B-cell-depleted T cells, or PBMCs. Subjects who had been exposed to COVID-19, were actively infected with it, or had recovered from it provided the deeply sampled blood TCRbeta repertoires that made up the dataset. The repertoires were released in a freely available public database meant as a resource for research on the immune response to SARS-CoV-2. The samples were drawn from the first 160 participants of the ongoing ImmuneRACE study and from some 1,300 subjects provided by 6 global collaborators. Sample metadata almost always included a de-identified subject ID, COVID-19 status, age in years and sex. HLA class I and class II types, where available, came from metadata supplied by the sample provider rather than from assay-based typing. General conclusions and limits of the study: How much clinical and demographic metadata was included differed by source and by participant, and the metadata was provided uncurated.

TCRbeta CDR3 regions were amplified from genomic DNA by means of the immunoSEQ Assay, a bias-controlled multiplex PCR. Regarding the original processing steps: The number of nucleated cells in each sample was estimated from the amplification of reference gene primers within the assay. To quantify the absolute abundance of each unique TCRbeta CDR3 rearrangement, sequence reads were collapsed and filtered. Productive Simpson clonality was computed per sample as the square root of Simpson's diversity index over productive rearrangements. TCRdb took over this immuneACCESS table, retaining in-frame rearrangements with V and J assigned. Such tables are incomplete; in checked studies, under half of the missing clones stem from an unresolved V gene, and the remainder is unexplained. The DNA gave D and trimming, while V, J and clone size come from that table. This sample has under 200,000 clones in its table, and about four fifths of those were observed once. The ten largest clones represent 6.5% of the sample.

The germline V gene specifies SGHVS as CDR1 and FNYEAQ as CDR2. Reading from cysteine to phenylalanine, the CDR3 counts 15 amino acids. Left in the record is the CDR3 DNA by itself, 45 bases read in frame from the first base. V ends up 5 bases short and J 4 bases short, with an unmatched junction base count of 9. Concerning this clone itself: Its specific antigen is unknown. No per-base quality is available; no much larger clone lies one base away.

Collaborating institutions collected whole blood in K2EDTA tubes following their own protocols. Collaborator samples were shipped for TCRbeta analysis as frozen whole blood, isolated PBMCs, or DNA extracted from either sample type. This sequence uses TRBV7-6 and TRBJ2-5; 8 central nucleotides agree with TRBD1. Sequenced: peripheral blood. This clonotype was sampled from a man between 65 and 79 years old with active or convalescent COVID-19. The CDR3 has the sequence CASSVGQGGRETQYF. The nucleotides read TGTGCCAGCAGCGTAGGACAGGGCGGTAGAGAGACCCAGTACTTC. Full variable domain (CDR3 extended with the reference TRBV7-6 and TRBJ2-5 proteins): GAGVSQSPRYKVTKRGQDVALRCDPISGHVSLYWYRQALGQGPEFLTYFNYEAQQDKSGLPNDRFSAERPEGSISTLTIQRTEQRDSAMYRCASSVGQGGRETQYFGPGTRLLVL.